Listed here are 11 T cell receptor beta chains from one sample, sequenced in a study of T cell clonotyping in hematopoietic cell transplantation. Data came from immunoSEQ multiplex PCR; TCRdb stores just in-frame clones and leaves some out. The table includes over 10,000 clones, 80% to 95% detected once. The sequencing sample was made of peripheral blood mononuclear cells. Receptors were obtained from a man aged 25-45 years in good health. Some clones in this sample may be carry-over from other donors' samples.

Only a few counts were recorded for this clone. V usage is TRBV6-1 and J usage is TRBJ1-5; D is possibly TRBD1 (6 bases). V lost 1 base to trimming and J lost 5 bases, with 15 bases between them. This CDR3 has 16 amino acids. Looked up from germline, CDR1 is MNHNS and CDR2 is SASEGT. CDR3 DNA sequence: TGTGCCAGCAGTGAAGGATCAGGAGGGGGTTATCAGCCCCAGCATTTT. Amino acid sequence: CASSEGSGGGYQPQHF.

V and J are TRBV4-1 and TRBJ2-3; TRBD1 or TRBD2 may be the D gene (5 bases each). Trimming cost V 5 bases and J 0 bases, with 15 bases left between them. Germline V CDR1 and CDR2: MGHRA, YSYEKL. This CDR3 spans 16 amino acids. The CDR3 protein is CASSGDGFFSTDTQYF. In nucleotides, the CDR3 is TGCGCCAGCAGCGGGGACGGATTCTTTAGCACAGATACGCAGTATTTT.

This chain uses TRBV9 with TRBJ2-7; 7 positions agree with TRBD2. This CDR3 is built from 18 residues. Germline V CDR1 and CDR2: SGDLS, YYNGEE. The J segment lost 5 bases and the V segment lost 0 bases, leaving 17 bases of the junction unmatched. The chain's CDR3 is CASSVGPRGGSAAHEQYF. Written as DNA, the CDR3 is TGTGCCAGCAGCGTAGGCCCCCGCGGGGGTTCCGCTGCCCACGAGCAGTACTTC.

The genes are TRBV10-3 and TRBJ1-2, with 8 bases identical to TRBD1. Trimming at V came to 2 bases and at J to 7 bases, leaving 3 bases not matched to a gene. Germline CDR1 reads ENHRY; CDR2 reads SYGVKD. The CDR3 has 13 residues. In DNA, the CDR3 is TGTGCCATCAGTGAGCAGGGGGCCTTTGGCTACACCTTC. Translation: CAISEQGAFGYTF.

A single count supports this clone. This sequence joins TRBV25-1 and TRBJ2-7; 11 nucleotides line up with TRBD1. CDR3 size: 15 residues. V lost 4 bases, J lost 6 bases, and 8 bases stayed unmatched. Germline V lookup: CDR1 MGHDK, CDR2 SYGVNS. The CDR3 coding sequence is TGTGCCAGCAGTGCCTCCGGGACAGGGGGACGCGAGCAGTACTTC. This encodes CASSASGTGGREQYF.

CDR3 DNA sequence: TGTGCCAGCAGTAAACAGGGGGCTGATGAAAAACTGTTTTTT. Protein product: CASSKQGADEKLFF. This chain connects TRBV2 to TRBJ1-4; 9 positions match TRBD1. V lost 5 bases, J lost 6 bases, and 4 bases stayed unmatched. Germline V gives CDR1 SNHLY, CDR2 FYNNEI. This CDR3 comprises 14 residues.

Worth noting for this clone: Germline is not matched at one junction end, which may reflect a read error. The chain employs TRBV5-1 and TRBJ2-3; 12 bases map to TRBD2. Germline CDR1 and CDR2: SGHRS and YFSETQ. The CDR3 extends over 14 amino acids. The CDR3 is CASASGGGTYTQYF. For the CDR3, the DNA is TGCGCCAGCGCTAGCGGGGGGGGCACATATACGCAGTATTTT.

The genes are TRBV5-1 and TRBJ2-2; 15 nucleotides align to TRBD2. This CDR3 contains 20 residues. Trimming removed 0 bases from V and 2 bases from J; junction bases left unmatched: 8. Germline V lookup: CDR1 SGHRS, CDR2 YFSETQ. CDR3 protein: CASSLAGGTSGRPNTGELFF. The CDR3 DNA reads TGCGCCAGCAGCTTGGCCGGGGGGACTAGCGGGAGGCCTAACACCGGGGAGCTGTTTTTT.

The chain has TRBV9 and TRBJ2-2; D unclear. Germline values: CDR1 SGDLS, CDR2 YYNGEE. Between the trimmed V and J ends, which lost 4 bases and 1 base, there was a span of 5 bases. This CDR3 region has 13 residues. CDR3 amino acids: CASSPGNTGELFF. CDR3 nucleotides: TGTGCCAGCAGCCCGGGGAACACCGGGGAGCTGTTTTTT.

The CDR3 DNA is TGTGCCAGCAGTGTCCGGGACGGTCACTACGAGCAGTACTTC. Translated: CASSVRDGHYEQYF. V gene TRBV6-1 combines with J gene TRBJ2-7; possibly TRBD1 or TRBD2 for D (5 bases each). The CDR3 is 14 amino acids. Trimming pared 4 bases from V and 3 bases from J, leaving 13 bases between. Germline V gene data show CDR1 as MNHNS and CDR2 as SASEGT.

The chain links TRBV6-5 to TRBJ2-2; D might be TRBD1 (6 bases). Germline V gene sequence: CDR1 MNHEY, CDR2 SVGAGI. Trimming pared 2 bases from V and 5 bases from J, leaving 15 bases between. This CDR3 is built from 16 residues. As DNA, the CDR3 is TGTGCCAGCAGTTACGGCTTGGGCAGGGGAACCGGGGAGCTGTTTTTT. Translated, it gives CASSYGLGRGTGELFF.